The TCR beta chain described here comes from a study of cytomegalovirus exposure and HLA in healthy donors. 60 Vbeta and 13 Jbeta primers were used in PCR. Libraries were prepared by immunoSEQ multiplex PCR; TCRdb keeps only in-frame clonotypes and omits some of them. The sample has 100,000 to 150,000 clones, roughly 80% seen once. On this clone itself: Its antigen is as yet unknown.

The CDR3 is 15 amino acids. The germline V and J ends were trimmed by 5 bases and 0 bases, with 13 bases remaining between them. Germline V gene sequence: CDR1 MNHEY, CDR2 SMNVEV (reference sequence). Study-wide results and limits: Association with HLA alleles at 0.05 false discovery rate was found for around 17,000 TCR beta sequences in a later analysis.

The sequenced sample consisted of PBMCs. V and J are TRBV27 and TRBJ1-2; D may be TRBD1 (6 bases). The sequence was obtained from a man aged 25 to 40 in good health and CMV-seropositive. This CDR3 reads CASSLDSSTNYGYTF. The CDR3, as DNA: TGTGCCAGCAGTCTGGACAGCTCCACTAACTATGGCTACACCTTC.